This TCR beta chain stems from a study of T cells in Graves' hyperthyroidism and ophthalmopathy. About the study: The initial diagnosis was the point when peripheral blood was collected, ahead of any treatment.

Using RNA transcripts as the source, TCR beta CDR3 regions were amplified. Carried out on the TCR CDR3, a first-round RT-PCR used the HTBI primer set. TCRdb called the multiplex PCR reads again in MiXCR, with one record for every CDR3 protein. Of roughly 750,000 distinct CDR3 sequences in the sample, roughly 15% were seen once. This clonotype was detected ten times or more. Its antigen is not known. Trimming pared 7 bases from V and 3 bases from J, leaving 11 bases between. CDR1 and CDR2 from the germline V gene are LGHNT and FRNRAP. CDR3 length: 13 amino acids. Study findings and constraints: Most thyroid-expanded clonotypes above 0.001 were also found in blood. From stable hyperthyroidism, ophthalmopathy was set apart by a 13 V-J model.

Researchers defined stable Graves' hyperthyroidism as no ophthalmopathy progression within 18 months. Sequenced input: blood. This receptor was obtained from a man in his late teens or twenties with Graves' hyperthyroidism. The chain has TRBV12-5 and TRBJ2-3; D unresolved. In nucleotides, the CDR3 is TGTGCTAGTGCTCGACCCGGGACAGATACGCAGTATTTT. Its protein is CASARPGTDTQYF.